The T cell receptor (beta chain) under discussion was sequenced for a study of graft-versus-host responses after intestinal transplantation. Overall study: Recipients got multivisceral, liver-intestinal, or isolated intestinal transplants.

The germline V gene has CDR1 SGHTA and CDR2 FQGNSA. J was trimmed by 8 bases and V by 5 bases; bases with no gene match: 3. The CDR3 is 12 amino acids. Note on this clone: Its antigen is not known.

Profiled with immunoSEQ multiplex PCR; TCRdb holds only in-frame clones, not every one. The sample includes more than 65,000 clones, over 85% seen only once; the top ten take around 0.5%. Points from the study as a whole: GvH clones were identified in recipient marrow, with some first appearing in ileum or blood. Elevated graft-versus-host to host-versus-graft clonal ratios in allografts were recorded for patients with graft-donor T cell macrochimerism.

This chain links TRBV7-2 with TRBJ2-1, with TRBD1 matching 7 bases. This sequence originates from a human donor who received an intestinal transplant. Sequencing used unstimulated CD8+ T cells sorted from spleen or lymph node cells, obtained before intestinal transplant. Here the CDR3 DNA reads TGTGCCAGCAGCCCGACAGGGTATGAGCAGTTCTTC. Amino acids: CASSPTGYEQFF.